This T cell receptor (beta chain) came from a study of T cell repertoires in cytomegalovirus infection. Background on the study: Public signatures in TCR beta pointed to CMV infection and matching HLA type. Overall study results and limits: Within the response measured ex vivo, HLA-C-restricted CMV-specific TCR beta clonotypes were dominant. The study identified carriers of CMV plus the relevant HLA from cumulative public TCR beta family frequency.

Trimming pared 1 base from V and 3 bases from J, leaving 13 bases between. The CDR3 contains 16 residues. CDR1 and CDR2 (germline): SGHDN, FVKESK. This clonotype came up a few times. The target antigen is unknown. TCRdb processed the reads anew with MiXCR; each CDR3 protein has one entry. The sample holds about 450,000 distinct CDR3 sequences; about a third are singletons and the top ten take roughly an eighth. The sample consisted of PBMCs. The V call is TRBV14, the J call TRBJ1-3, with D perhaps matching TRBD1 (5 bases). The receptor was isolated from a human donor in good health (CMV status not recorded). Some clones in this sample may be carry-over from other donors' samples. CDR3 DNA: TGTGCCAGCAGCCAAGTTGGATCGGGGGTTGGAAACACCATATATTTT. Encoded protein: CASSQVGSGVGNTIYF.